The 21 T cell receptor beta chains below come from one sample, sequenced in a study of T cell repertoires in cytomegalovirus infection. The antigens of these receptors remain unknown. One entry per CDR3 protein, called by TCRdb with MiXCR from the reads. The sample carries approximately 340,000 distinct CDR3 sequences, almost 30% recorded once. The specimen was cultured PBMCs, collected from culture after CMV antigen stimulation. Source of these receptors: a human donor in good health (CMV status not recorded). Some clones in this sample may be carry-over from other donors' samples.

The chain has TRBV19 and TRBJ2-6, with 9 bases identical to TRBD1. This CDR3 region has 19 residues. Losses at the gene ends were 4 bases for V and 0 bases for J; bases not matched to a gene: 10. Germline V gives CDR1 LNHDA, CDR2 SQIVND (reference sequence). CDR3 bases: TGTGCCAGTAGTACACCGGGACAGGGACTTTCCTCTGGGGCCAACGTCCTGACTTTC. Protein: CASSTPGQGLSSGANVLTF.

The gene calls are TRBV3-1 and TRBJ2-3; maybe TRBD1 (5 bases). From germline, CDR1 is LGHDT and CDR2 YNNKEL (reference sequence). The CDR3 contains 15 residues. Trimming cost V 2 bases and J 4 bases, with 13 bases left between them. CDR3 region: CASSQRSRVPDTQYF. In DNA, the CDR3 is TGTGCCAGCAGCCAAAGATCCAGGGTCCCAGATACGCAGTATTTT.

The chain links TRBV2 to TRBJ1-1; no reliable D call. Trimming pared 8 bases from V and 5 bases from J, leaving 12 bases between. Germline loops: CDR1 SNHLY, CDR2 FYNNEI. The CDR3 runs 12 residues. Here the CDR3 reads CASCRGGTEAFF. The CDR3 DNA is TGTGCCAGCTGTCGGGGAGGTACTGAAGCTTTCTTT. The entire variable domain, with the rest obtained from reference TRBV2 and TRBJ1-1, is as follows: EPEVTQTPSHQVTQMGQEVILRCVPISNHLYFYWYRQILGQKVEFLVSFYNNEISEKSEIFDDQFSVERPDGSNFTLKIRSTKLEDSAMYFCASCRGGTEAFFGQGTRLTVV.

This clonotype has just a few counts. V gene TRBV6-1 combines with J gene TRBJ1-2; TRBD1 agrees at 9 bases. Germline V gene data show CDR1 as MNHNS and CDR2 as SASEGT. Germline trimming cut 4 bases from V and 8 bases from J; bases unmatched to any gene: 11. The CDR3 consists of 15 residues. The CDR3 loop reads CASSGDRGFRGGYTF. CDR3 nucleotides: TGTGCCAGCAGTGGCGACAGGGGGTTTAGGGGAGGCTACACCTTC.

This clonotype occurred many times. The chain recombines TRBV6-4 with TRBJ2-1, with 8 bases fitting TRBD2. V shed 4 bases and J 7 bases; nucleotides not matched to a gene: 3. Germline values: CDR1 MRHNA, CDR2 SNTAGT. This CDR3 is built from 13 residues. The CDR3, as DNA: TGTGCCAGCAGTGGTCTAGCGGGTAATGAGCAGTTCTTC. It is translated as CASSGLAGNEQFF.

This clonotype has just a few counts. V usage is TRBV4-1 and J usage is TRBJ2-3; D unresolved. This CDR3 has 15 amino acids. The V end lost 4 bases, the J end lost 1 base, and 12 bases lay between the germline ends. CDR1 is MGHRA, CDR2 YSYEKL, per germline. In DNA form, the CDR3 reads TGCGCCAGCAGCCTCCTCCTCCTAGGCACAGATACGCAGTATTTT. This sequence encodes CASSLLLLGTDTQYF.

The chain has TRBV29-1 and TRBJ1-1; a possible D gene is TRBD1 (5 bases). From germline, CDR1 is SQVTM and CDR2 ANQGSEA. This CDR3 spans 14 amino acids. V lost 4 bases and J lost 1, with 13 bases in between. The CDR3 bases are TGCAGCGTTGTTGGTGCAGGGACGAACACTGAAGCTTTCTTT. This sequence encodes CSVVGAGTNTEAFF.

The chain employs TRBV7-9 and TRBJ1-2, with D perhaps TRBD1 (5 bases). Looked up from germline, CDR1 is SEHNR and CDR2 is FQNEAQ (reference sequence). V was cut by 3 bases and J by 6 bases, with 11 bases left in between. The CDR3 extends over 13 amino acids. In DNA form, the CDR3 reads TGTGCCAGCAGCTTTAATCAGGGCCATGGCTACACCTTC. It encodes CASSFNQGHGYTF.

This clonotype was seen a few times. V gene TRBV7-2 combines with J gene TRBJ2-6; either TRBD1 or TRBD2 may supply D (5 bases each). Per germline, CDR1 SGHTA and CDR2 FQGNSA. V gave up 2 bases and J gave up 0 bases, with 14 bases separating them. This CDR3 has 18 amino acids. This CDR3 is CASSLSGGTLSGANVLTF. The CDR3 DNA reads as TGTGCCAGCAGCTTAAGTGGGGGTACACTCTCTGGGGCCAACGTCCTGACTTTC.

The chain employs TRBV4-1 and TRBJ1-4; D is uncertain. The CDR3 spans 15 residues. Germline lookup yields CDR1 MGHRA and CDR2 YSYEKL. Between the trimmed V and J ends, which lost 1 base and 4 bases, there was a span of 10 bases. CDR3: CASSQGRDLNEKLFF. Here the CDR3 DNA reads TGCGCCAGCAGCCAAGGCCGGGATCTTAATGAAAAACTGTTTTTT.

This clonotype was counted between two and nine times. The chain employs TRBV20-1 and TRBJ2-7, with a possible D match to TRBD1 (5 bases). Germline values: CDR1 DFQATT, CDR2 SNEGSKA (reference sequence). The CDR3 length is 15 residues. Trimming stripped 5 bases from V and 0 bases from J, with 17 bases between. This CDR3 reads CSASDSYSPSYEQYF. As DNA, the CDR3 is TGCAGTGCTTCCGACAGCTACTCGCCCTCCTACGAGCAGTACTTC.

This clonotype was seen a handful of times. The chain recombines TRBV12-3 or TRBV12-4 with TRBJ1-5; 9 bases are shared with TRBD1. V was clipped by 4 bases and J by 8 bases; unmatched bases: 9. This CDR3 contains 15 residues. The chain's CDR3 is CASSSGQGNPEPQHF. The DNA of the CDR3 is TGTGCCAGCAGTTCGGGACAGGGAAATCCTGAGCCCCAGCATTTT.

The J gene is TRBJ1-5, the V gene TRBV19; 12 positions match TRBD1. This CDR3 spans 18 amino acids. Losses at the gene ends were 2 bases for V and 2 bases for J; bases not matched to a gene: 7. The V gene's germline CDR1 is LNHDA and CDR2 SQIVND (reference sequence). The CDR3 DNA sequence: TGTGCCAGTAGTATATGGGACAGGGGGCCCTCTGGCAATCAGCCCCAGCATTTT. This codes for CASSIWDRGPSGNQPQHF.

This chain links TRBV5-4 with TRBJ2-1; a weak D match, TRBD1 (6 bases). Germline V gene sequence: CDR1 SGHNT, CDR2 YYREEE (reference sequence). V was pared by 6 bases and J by 7 bases, with 17 bases between. There are 14 residues in the CDR3. In nucleotides, the CDR3 is TGTGCCAGCACCTCAGGGAGTACAGGGAATGAGCAGTTCTTC. Translated: CASTSGSTGNEQFF.

A few counts support this clonotype. The V and J genes are TRBV24-1 and TRBJ1-2, with D perhaps matching TRBD1 (5 bases). This CDR3 has 14 amino acids. Between the trimmed V and J ends, which lost 3 bases and 8 bases, there was a span of 15 bases. The germline V gene encodes CDR1 KGHDR and CDR2 SFDVKD. The CDR3 sequence is CATSDGGRTGGYTF. The CDR3 DNA sequence: TGTGCCACCAGTGATGGGGGTAGGACGGGAGGCTACACCTTC.

This clonotype was observed at least ten times. The CDR3 region has the DNA TGCAGTGGACTCTATGGGGCGATCAATCAGCCCCAGCATTTT. Residues: CSGLYGAINQPQHF. The V gene is TRBV20-1, the J gene TRBJ1-5; perhaps TRBD1 as D (5 bases). Germline V gene lookup returns CDR1 DFQATT and CDR2 SNEGSKA (reference sequence). V gave up 7 bases and J gave up 3 bases, with 16 bases separating them. This CDR3 region has 14 residues.

The table lists this clonotype with a few counts. The chain couples TRBV4-2 to TRBJ1-4; tentatively, D is TRBD1 (5 bases). Germline V gene sequence: CDR1 LGHNA, CDR2 YNFKEQ. This CDR3 is 16 amino acids long. V dropped 5 bases and J dropped 0 bases, with 13 bases sitting between them. In nucleotides, the CDR3 is TGTGCCAGCAGCAGGGGAGAATATGCAACTAATGAAAAACTGTTTTTT. Residues: CASSRGEYATNEKLFF.

This clonotype was detected many times. This sequence joins TRBV7-3 and TRBJ1-1; D is perhaps TRBD1 (6 bases). Germline values: CDR1 SGHTA, CDR2 FQGTGA. The V end lost 6 bases, the J end lost 4 bases, and 15 bases lay between the germline ends. The CDR3 sequence is 14 residues long. This chain's CDR3 is CASSPGGGPTEAFF. The CDR3, as DNA: TGTGCCAGCAGTCCAGGTGGGGGGCCCACTGAAGCTTTCTTT.

The chain carries TRBV10-3 and TRBJ2-5; 7 bases are shared with TRBD1. CDR3 length equals 15 residues. Germline V gives CDR1 ENHRY, CDR2 SYGVKD. V lost 3 bases to trimming and J lost 2 bases; unmatched junction nucleotides: 6. The CDR3 nucleotides are TGTGCCATCAGTGATTACCGGGACAGTCAAGAGACCCAGTACTTC. Translating gives CAISDYRDSQETQYF.

Written as DNA, the CDR3 is TGCAGTGCCTCTCTCCCAGGTAGGGCAAATCAGCCCCAGCATTTT. This codes for CSASLPGRANQPQHF. This chain joins TRBV20-1 and TRBJ1-5; D is unresolved. This CDR3 contains 15 residues. Trimming stripped 6 bases from V and 4 bases from J, with 19 bases between. The germline V gene encodes CDR1 DFQATT and CDR2 SNEGSKA (reference sequence).

The chain carries TRBV11-2 and TRBJ2-3, with 9 bases that match TRBD2. V shed 5 bases and J 4 bases; nucleotides not matched to a gene: 7. Germline assignment: CDR1 SGHAT and CDR2 FQNNGV. The CDR3 consists of 15 residues. The CDR3 spells CASSPAGGGSDTQYF. The CDR3 region has the DNA TGTGCCAGCAGCCCAGCGGGAGGTGGGTCAGATACGCAGTATTTT.